This is a list of T cell receptor beta chains from one sample in a study of cytomegalovirus exposure and HLA in healthy donors. TCRdb keeps only in-frame clones here, not all; method: immunoSEQ multiplex PCR. The data contain approximately 140,000 clones, about four fifths of them singletons. The sample consisted of PBMCs. Receptors were obtained from a man younger than 35 in good health and CMV-seronegative. CDR3s leave out the opening cysteine and the closing phenylalanine or tryptophan. Each record gives: clone size, V gene, D gene, CDR3 protein. D genes are given only for firm matches. The size field is filled for only some rows; it gives once, few, many or a size class.

>few|TRBV10-3|NA
AIMGAGDTEAF
>NA|TRBV11-2|NA
ASSLDRHYGYT
>NA|TRBV6-4|NA
ASTKGGLAYNEQF
>NA|TRBV30|NA
AWSRQGWEKLF
>NA|TRBV5-1|TRBD1
ASSLGQGIPDTQY
>NA|TRBV5-1|NA
ASSLGGGSGQEKLF
>NA|TRBV7-2|NA
ASSPSPSLEGYT
>NA|TRBV7-9|NA
ASRYPSQGTGYT
>NA|TRBV5-4|TRBD1
ASSHGQGDEKLF
>NA|TRBV9|TRBD1
ASSVTDRAPSQPQH
>NA|TRBV7-2|NA
ASSPGQETQY
>NA|TRBV27|TRBD1
ASSFTGGPNNYGYT
>NA|TRBV30|TRBD1
AWAGQLNTEAF
>NA|TRBV5-1|TRBD1
ASSFAGQESNGYT
>NA|TRBV29-1|NA
SVDSLLGDEAF
>NA|TRBV5-4|NA
ASSRSTDNNYGYT
>NA|TRBV27|TRBD1
ASSFSTGKSGEAF
>once|TRBV18|TRBD1
ASSPTTTGLLAMNTEAF
>NA|TRBV4-1|TRBD2
ASSQGAGGVRRYEQY
>NA|TRBV30|TRBD1
AWSPIRTGGLSYEQY
>NA|TRBV6-5|TRBD1
ASSLQGRITEAF
>NA|TRBV7-9|NA
ATHRDYNSPLH
>NA|TRBV7-9|NA
ASSLNRHEDSPLH
>NA|TRBV7-7|TRBD2
ASSRTSGGPLGDEQF
>NA|TRBV13|TRBD1
ASSLGDRVEKLF
>NA|TRBV5-6|NA
ASSSAVPARAF
>NA|TRBV5-6|NA
ASSEGGEFHQPQH
>NA|TRBV28|NA
ASSLLPLNSGANVLT
>NA|TRBV25-1|TRBD1
ASSEADRGAKLF
>NA|TRBV25-1|NA
ASSETGYTEAF
>NA|TRBV4-2|TRBD2
ASSQDIAGGPWGEQF
>NA|TRBV30|TRBD2
AHSAGGGKEQY
>NA|TRBV28|NA
ASSLSHRFQAGYT
>NA|TRBV29-1|NA
SVSGRNQPQH
>NA|TRBV5-1|NA
ASSKDLEGAF
>NA|TRBV30|TRBD1
AWSSTGQETNQPQH
>NA|TRBV7-9|NA
ASSLFYGTEAF
>NA|TRBV19|NA
ASKLIAKNIQY
>NA|TRBV9|NA
ASSGRGTQY
>NA|TRBV10-3|TRBD1
AISESPSSGGGETQY
>few|TRBV6-1|TRBD1
ASSIGTGGTQPQH
>NA|TRBV5-6|NA
ASSLSPGNEQF
>NA|TRBV9|NA
ASSGGSGQPQH
>NA|TRBV5-5|TRBD1
ASESTGAYNSPLH
>once|TRBV19|NA
ASSGPAGNTGELF
>NA|TRBV5-6|NA
ASSVAGRGVTGELF
>NA|TRBV5-1|NA
ASSLGVGRISGNTEAF
>NA|TRBV10-3|TRBD2
AISPAGLAGSSRSETQY